This T cell receptor (beta chain) comes out of a study of cytomegalovirus exposure and HLA in healthy donors (dated by TCRdb to the late 2010s). Broadly, across the study: In an earlier analysis of under 600 of the donors, approximately 260 Gb of sequence data and approximately 120 million unique TCR beta sequences from 150 million to 200 million T cells were reported. Of the 300 to 450 genotyped donors, less than 90% were placed in the genetic ancestry cluster associated with self-reported Caucasian donors. A separate validation cohort of about 110 different subjects was used in addition to the 666-subject first cohort. To predict cytomegalovirus infection status, the study brought together high-throughput TCR immunosequencing, statistical association of individual TCRs with disease status, and machine learning. Typing coverage varied by locus: 629-630 donors for A, B, C, DRB1 and DQB1; more than 500 for DQA1; more than 600 for DPA1; 400 to 480 for DPB1. Every repertoire in the discovery cohort had been generated on one and the same sequencing platform. An early release that covered about 600 HLA-typed donors contained around 300 gigabases of sequencing data and tens of millions of unique TCR sequences. An earlier analysis of some 500 of the donors used high-throughput TCR beta sequencing to judge whether each TCR beta V gene segment behaved as functional or pseudogenic. On average, 235,054 unique TCR beta nucleotide sequences were sequenced per donor among fewer than 500 genotyped donors of the cohort, with 15% to 20% of those sequences being non-productive. In the later analysis, no new phenotypic data were used to find candidate immune exposures; instead, reliance was placed on TCR beta sequences and their occurrence across donors. Class I and class II HLA loci were covered by the typing at four-digit resolution. The study aimed to test whether signatures of past pathogen exposure could be identified by cataloging public T cell receptors. Donor age, sex, ethnicity and CMV serostatus were compiled together with the repertoire data. Several DR-DQ haplotypes were handled as single units for association and clustering, since linkage in the cohort was strong. To study patterns of TCR occurrence, a later analysis re-analyzed previously published TCR beta repertoires from 600 to 750 donors and added high-resolution HLA genotyping. In a later genetic analysis, genome-wide SNP genotypes for about three fifths of the 666 donors were used, and that subset was treated as a discovery cohort. The T cell repertoires of roughly 660 subjects were profiled by immunosequencing and related to cytomegalovirus serostatus. General conclusions and limits of the study: In a later analysis, HLA-associated TCR beta chains were found to be more clonally expanded and to have lower generation probabilities than equally common non-associated chains. When HLA alleles, especially DR and DQ, strongly co-occurred, TCR associations were difficult to assign to individual alleles. Compared with the roughly 600-donor mean, donors in an Asian-associated ancestry cluster had fewer N-insertions in productive TCRs, according to a later genetic analysis. A later analysis reported that several top co-occurrence clusters appeared linked to parvovirus B19, influenza, CMV and Epstein-Barr virus. Correlated functional status among segregating V segments might be attributable to linkage disequilibrium, but an unknown experimental factor could not be ruled out. A further reported finding was that TCR beta sequences accurately predicted the HLA-A and HLA-B alleles for most subjects in the first cohort. In a later genetic analysis, a missense DCLRE1C variant was associated with V-gene and J-gene trimming of TCR beta chains, and the association was replicated in an independent cohort. The cohort was sequenced for TCR beta chains only, and without alpha or paired-chain data the features that could be detected were limited. The classifier was reported to diagnose cytomegalovirus status with high specificity and sensitivity in both the original cohort and the validation cohort. HLA typing was unavailable for some donors at each locus, so association tests used only the typed subset. Because counts were too low, about 18 rarely observed V segments, including chromosome 9 orphons, were excluded from the earlier analysis of a few hundred of the donors. Most TCR sequences were seen in very few donors, while some public TCRs were found in many individuals. The study gave a list of under 200 TCR beta chains associated with cytomegalovirus. It was suggested by the authors that the approach could potentially be generalized to other disease states and immunological phenotypes. Some IMGT-functional V segments, including TRBV6-2 and TRBV6-3, could not be told apart with the 87-base-pair reads, so those segments were excluded. A group of highly shared sequence variants was considered likely to be a technical artifact of the sequencing pipeline. Specific HLA alleles were associated with around 18,000 TCR beta sequences at a false discovery rate of 0.05 in a later analysis. Immune exposure information for the cohort was limited to CMV serostatus. In a later analysis, TCR association rates were found to vary across HLA loci, with the most associated TCRs seen for DRB1 alleles and the fewest for HLA-C alleles. In vitro tests confirmed that a few of the cytomegalovirus-associated TCR beta chains recognize cytomegalovirus antigens. In a later analysis, most CMV-associated TCR beta chains were found to appear HLA-restricted, with HLA associations seemingly driven largely by CMV exposure. Broadly in line with IMGT annotations, most TCR beta V segments showed up in productive rearrangements about 90% or about 30% of the time in an earlier analysis of roughly 590 of the donors. The presence/absence analyses assumed that sequencing depth was roughly uniform across donors, and that assumption may not be true.

The library was prepared using the immunoSEQ multiplex PCR assay. The multiplex PCR relied on a mix of 60 forward primers for TCR Vbeta segments and 13 reverse primers for TCR Jbeta segments. The CDR3 region of rearranged TCR beta genes was amplified from genomic DNA by a multiplex PCR assay. On the Illumina HiSeq System, the amplified TCR beta libraries were sequenced as 87-base-pair reads. Under the source paper's analysis protocol: A later analysis counted tens of millions of unique TCR beta chains across the 666 repertoires, and 9.5 million to 11 million of these chains were shared by at least two donors. To remove PCR and sequencing errors, raw reads were error-corrected and collapsed into unique sequences using a nearest-neighbor algorithm that merged closely related sequences. To assign V, D and J gene segments, CDR3 sequences were aligned to IMGT reference sequences. For a sequence to be retained, a match of at least six nucleotides was required to both a V gene segment and a J gene segment. A rearrangement counted as productive if the CDR3 had no stop codons and remained in frame with V and J, and every other rearrangement counted as non-productive. CDR3 was defined according to IMGT convention as the region running from the second conserved V-encoded cysteine to the conserved J-encoded phenylalanine. The earlier analysis of about 590 of the donors excluded sequences that lacked an unambiguous match to a single V gene segment. In an earlier analysis of 587 of the donors, a V segment was called functional when productive rearrangements were above 56.7%, and segregating when the standard deviation between donors exceeded 5%. A statistical classification framework was built for diagnosing cytomegalovirus status from the catalog of TCR beta chain sequences. In a later analysis, V and J genes were assigned by comparing TCR nucleotide sequences against IMGT/GENE-DB human TR gene sequences. In a later analysis, CDR3 sequences and most-parsimonious VDJ recombination scenarios were assigned using the TCRdist pipeline. A later analysis defined each TCR beta chain by its CDR3 amino acid sequence plus V-gene family, and excluded reads lacking a unique V-gene family. A later analysis removed several hundred highly shared, low-generation-probability nucleotide sequences to deal with suspected cross-contamination and a sequencing artifact. For each public chain, a later analysis derived a clonal expansion index from normalized ranks of inferred template counts within each repertoire. In a later analysis, generation probabilities were computed using a VDJ recombination model fitted to out-of-frame rearrangements, and the results were checked against IGoR. Hypergeometric tests were used in a later analysis to score TCR-TCR, TCR-HLA and TCR-CMV co-occurrence, with a repertoire-size bias correction applied to the TCR pairs. A later analysis estimated false discovery rates by permuting HLA or CMV assignments 20 times. In a later analysis, co-occurring TCRs were grouped using DBSCAN, with TCRdist sequence similarity added in when clustering inside HLA-allele-positive subsets. Repertoires with fewer than 30,000 or more than 120,000 public chains, plus five repertoires with anomalous nucleotide sharing, were excluded from co-occurrence clustering. TCRdb provides this immuneACCESS table in a form limited to in-frame rearrangements. Some clones are lacking; in checked studies, under half of them reflect an unresolved V gene, and why the rest are absent is not known. That table is the source of V, J and clone size, and D and trimming were worked out from the DNA. For this sample there are approximately 100,000 clones; around 81% appear just once. Approximately 2% of the sample is taken by the ten largest.

In total, around 600 healthy bone marrow donors made up the cohort. Cohort members were all nominally healthy when sampled, although unrecorded immune exposures were likely present. The donor was CMV seronegative and was included in the group of a few hundred seronegative cohort members. A peripheral blood sample was collected from each donor, and TCR beta sequencing was performed on peripheral blood mononuclear cells. Genomic DNA was extracted from the blood cell samples with the Qiagen DNeasy Blood Extraction Kit. V is shortened by 5 bases, J by 4 bases, and the region joining them spans 8 bases. As encoded in the germline V gene, CDR1 is SGHAT while CDR2 is FQNNGV. Including the terminal cysteine and phenylalanine, the CDR3 comprises 12 residues. Solely the CDR3 DNA is kept, with 36 bases framed from the first base. A remark on this clone: It lacks a known antigen. Within one base of it there is no much larger clone, and no base qualities were kept.

The receptor comes from a man aged 18 to 29 in good health and CMV-seronegative. Material for sequencing was PBMCs. In this chain, TRBV11-2 is recombined with TRBJ1-2, with the D gene not confidently named. The CDR3 amino acid sequence is: CASSVQIYGYTF. The base sequence is TGTGCCAGCAGCGTACAGATCTATGGCTACACCTTC.